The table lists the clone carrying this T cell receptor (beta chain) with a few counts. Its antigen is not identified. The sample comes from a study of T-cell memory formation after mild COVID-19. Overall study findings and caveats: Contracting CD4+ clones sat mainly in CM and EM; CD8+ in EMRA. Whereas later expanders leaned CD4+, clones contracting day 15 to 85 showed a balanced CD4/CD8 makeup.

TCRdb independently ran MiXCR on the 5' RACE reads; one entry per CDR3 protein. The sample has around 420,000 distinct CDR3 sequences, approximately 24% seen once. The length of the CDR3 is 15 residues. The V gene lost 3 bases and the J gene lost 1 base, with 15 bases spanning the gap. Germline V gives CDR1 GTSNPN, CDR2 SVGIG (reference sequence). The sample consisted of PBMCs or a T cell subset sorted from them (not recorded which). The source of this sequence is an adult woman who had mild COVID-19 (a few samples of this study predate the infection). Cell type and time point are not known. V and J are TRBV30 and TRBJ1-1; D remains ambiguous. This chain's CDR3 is CAWSKGTGSNTEAFF. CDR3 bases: TGTGCCTGGAGCAAAGGTACCGGGTCGAACACTGAAGCTTTCTTT.